The T cell receptor beta chain under discussion was sequenced for a study of blood T cell repertoires in COVID-19. Study-level background: PBMCs, B-cell-depleted T cells, or T cells were the source of the cDNA or gDNA that made up the material.

Here immunoSEQ multiplex PCR was the method, and the copy in TCRdb shows in-frame clones only, minus some. The sample shows about 250,000 clones, roughly 88% of them seen only once. The germline gives CDR1 MNHNY, CDR2 SVGAGI (reference sequence). The V gene end was trimmed by 0 bases and the J gene end by 3 bases; junction bases not matched to a gene: 5. The CDR3 sequence is 16 residues long. The rearrangement joins TRBV6-6 to TRBJ1-1; TRBD1 matches at 9 bases. Sample: peripheral blood. The receptor comes from a woman in her 30s with COVID-19, enrolled during active disease. The CDR3 loop is CASSYSPWDRDTEAFF. DNA of the CDR3: TGTGCCAGCAGTTACTCGCCGTGGGACAGGGACACTGAAGCTTTCTTT.